One sample yielded the 6 T cell receptor beta chains listed below, sequenced in a study of T cell responses to AZD1222 COVID-19 vaccine. Sequencing was performed with immunoSEQ multiplex PCR; in TCRdb, only in-frame clones are kept and a portion is missing. The data hold 50,000 to 70,000 clones, with roughly 85% observed a single time. The sample in question was peripheral blood, obtained on day 0 of MenACWY control vaccination. Source of these receptors: an adult in good health.

This clone has more than one count but fewer than ten. V usage is TRBV30 and J usage is TRBJ1-1; D not certain. The CDR3 has 12 amino acids. CDR1 is GTSNPN and CDR2 is SVGIG in the germline V gene (reference sequence). Trimming took off 8 bases at V and 4 bases at J, with 14 bases between the two ends. In DNA form, the CDR3 reads TGTGCCGGACTGACGGGGAGCACTGAAGCTTTCTTT. Translating it yields CAGLTGSTEAFF.

This chain joins TRBV28 and TRBJ2-7, with TRBD1 matching over 7 bases. Looked up from germline, CDR1 is MDHEN and CDR2 is SYDVKM. The CDR3 is made up of 14 amino acids. Trimming removed 5 bases from V and 1 base from J; junction bases left unmatched: 5. The CDR3 bases are TGTGCCAGCAGTCCGACAGGGATATCCTACGAGCAGTACTTC. It codes for CASSPTGISYEQYF.

This chain links TRBV7-8 with TRBJ2-7, with 12 bases that match TRBD2. The better agreement between TRBJ2-1 and the DNA end casts doubt on the J call. The CDR3 loop spans 20 amino acids. Germline CDR1 is SGHVS and CDR2 is FQNEAQ. The CDR3 loop reads CASSPMTSGRGSVYSNEQFF. CDR3 DNA: TGTGCCAGCAGCCCAATGACTAGCGGGAGAGGATCGGTATACTCCAATGAGCAGTTCTTC.

This sequence joins TRBV28 and TRBJ2-7; D is uncertain. Germline CDR1 and CDR2: MDHEN and SYDVKM. Trimming stripped 2 bases from V and 3 bases from J, with 5 bases between. This CDR3 contains 12 residues. The CDR3 region is CASSLANYEQYF. The CDR3 DNA reads as TGTGCCAGCAGTTTAGCGAACTACGAGCAGTACTTC.

Written as DNA, the CDR3 is TGTGCCAGCGGGCATAGGGGGCGGGGGGGCAGGTACGAGCAGTACTTC. It codes for CASGHRGRGGRYEQYF. V usage is TRBV27 and J usage is TRBJ2-7; TRBD2 aligns across 9 bases. Germline lookup yields CDR1 MNHEY and CDR2 SMNVEV (reference sequence). The CDR3 has 16 residues. Germline trimming cut 8 bases from V and 4 bases from J; bases unmatched to any gene: 15.

The V gene is TRBV4-3, the J gene TRBJ2-1, with 8 bases lining up with TRBD2. Germline loops: CDR1 LGHNA, CDR2 YSLEER. V trimming: 1 base; J trimming: 9 bases; junction bases outside the gene matches: 5. The CDR3 runs 14 residues. In DNA form, the CDR3 reads TGCGCCAGCAGCCAAGCGGCGGGAGGTCTTGAGCAGTTCTTC. It is translated as CASSQAAGGLEQFF.